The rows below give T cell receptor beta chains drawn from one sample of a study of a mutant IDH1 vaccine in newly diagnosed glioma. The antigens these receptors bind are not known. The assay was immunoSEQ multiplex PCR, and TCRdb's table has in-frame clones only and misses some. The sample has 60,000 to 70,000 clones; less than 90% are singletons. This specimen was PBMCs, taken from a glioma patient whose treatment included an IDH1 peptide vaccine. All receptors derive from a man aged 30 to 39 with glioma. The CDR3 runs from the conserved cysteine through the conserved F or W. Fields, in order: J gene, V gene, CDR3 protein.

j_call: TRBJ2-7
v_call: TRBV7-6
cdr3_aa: CASSPRSFRQGARYEQYF

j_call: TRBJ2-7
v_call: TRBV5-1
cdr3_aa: CASSTGASEQYF

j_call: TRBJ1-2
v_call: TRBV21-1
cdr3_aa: CASSVAGSNYGYTF

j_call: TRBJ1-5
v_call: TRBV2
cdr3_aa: CASRKRDRAQPQHF

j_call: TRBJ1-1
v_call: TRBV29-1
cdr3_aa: CSVARGTNTEAFF

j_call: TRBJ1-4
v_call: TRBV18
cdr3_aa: CASSLPGTAPTNEKLFF

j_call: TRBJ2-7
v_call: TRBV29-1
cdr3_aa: CSVGDRGKKYYEQYF

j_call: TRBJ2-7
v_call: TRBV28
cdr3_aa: CASSPAGAVYEQYF

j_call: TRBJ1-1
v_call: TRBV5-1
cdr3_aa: CASSLSWGLNTEAFF

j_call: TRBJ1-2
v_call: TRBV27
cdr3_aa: CASSPQGNYGYTF

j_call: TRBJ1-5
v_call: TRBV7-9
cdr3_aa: CASSYPGDSNQPQHF

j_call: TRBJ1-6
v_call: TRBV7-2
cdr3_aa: CASSLLRGINSPLHF

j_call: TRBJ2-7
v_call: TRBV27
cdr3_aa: CASSRGRAYEQYF

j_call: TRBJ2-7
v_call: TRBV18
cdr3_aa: CASSPKIPGEQYF

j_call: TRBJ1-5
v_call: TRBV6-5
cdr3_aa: CAANARSHGNQPQHF

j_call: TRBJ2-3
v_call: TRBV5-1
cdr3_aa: CASSTGGGGEGTQYF

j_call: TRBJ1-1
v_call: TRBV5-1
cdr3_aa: CASSPRTGRRMNTEAFF

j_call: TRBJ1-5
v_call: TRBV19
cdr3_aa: CASRDRDNQPQHF

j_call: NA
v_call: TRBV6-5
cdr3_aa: CASSYTRQTTYEQYF

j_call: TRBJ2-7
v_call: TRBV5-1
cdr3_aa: CASRSPTGTGFYEQYF

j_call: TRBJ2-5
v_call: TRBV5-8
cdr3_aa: CASNKGSLTKETQYF

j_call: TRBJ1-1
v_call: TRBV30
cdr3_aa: CASRGGNRLSNTEAFF

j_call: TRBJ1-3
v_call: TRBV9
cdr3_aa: CASSVGGDAGPRSGNTIYF

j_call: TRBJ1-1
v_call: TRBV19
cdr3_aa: CASSYALSNTEAFF

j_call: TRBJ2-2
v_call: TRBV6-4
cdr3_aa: CASSDAETGELFF

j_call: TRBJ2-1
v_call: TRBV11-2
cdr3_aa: CASSPAAGRHNEQFF

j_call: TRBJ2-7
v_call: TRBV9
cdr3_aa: CASSVDGQREQYF

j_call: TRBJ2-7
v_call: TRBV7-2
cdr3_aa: CASSLGVGGFSYEQYF

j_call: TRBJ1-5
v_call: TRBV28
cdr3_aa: CASSRSSSDSNQPQHF

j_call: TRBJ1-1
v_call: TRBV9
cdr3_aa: CASSVGPIGGANTEAFF

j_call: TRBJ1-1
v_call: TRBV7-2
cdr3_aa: CASSVLRGNTEAFF

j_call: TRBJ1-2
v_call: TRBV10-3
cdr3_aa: CAISELGQGPSPVYGYTF

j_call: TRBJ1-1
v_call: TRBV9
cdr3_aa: CASSLLQGVNTEAFF

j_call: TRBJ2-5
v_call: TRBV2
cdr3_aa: CASSVRRLAGASGETQYF

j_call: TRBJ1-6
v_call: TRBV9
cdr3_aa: CASSATGEGNSPLHF

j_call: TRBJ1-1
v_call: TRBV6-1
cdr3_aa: CASSLLQGVNTEAFF

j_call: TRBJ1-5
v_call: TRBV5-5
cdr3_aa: CASSLFPNSNQPQHF

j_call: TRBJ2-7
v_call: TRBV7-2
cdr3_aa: CASSNQAGGPYEQYF

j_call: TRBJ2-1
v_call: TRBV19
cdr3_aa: CASSLTRTRNEQFF

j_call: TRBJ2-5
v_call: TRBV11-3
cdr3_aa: CASSQSGGAEETQYF

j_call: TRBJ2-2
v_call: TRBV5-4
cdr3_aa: CASSPGLAGANTGELFF

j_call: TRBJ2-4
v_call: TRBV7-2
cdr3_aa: CASSLVGVTGKGQNIQYF

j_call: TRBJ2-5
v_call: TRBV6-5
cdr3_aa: CASTTIRGRETQYF

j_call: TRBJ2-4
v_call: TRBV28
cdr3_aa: CASSRAGLDPTTKNIQYF

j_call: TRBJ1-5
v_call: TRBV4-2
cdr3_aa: CASSITGYNQPQHF

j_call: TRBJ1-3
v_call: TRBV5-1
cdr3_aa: CASSLTETYSGNTIYF

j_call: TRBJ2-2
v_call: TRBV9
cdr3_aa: CASSANTGELFF

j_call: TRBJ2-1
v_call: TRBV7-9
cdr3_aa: CASSPTLAGLYNEQFF

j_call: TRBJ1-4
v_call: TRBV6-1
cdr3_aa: CASSGGQGAEKLFF

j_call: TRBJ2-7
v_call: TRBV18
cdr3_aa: CASSPPRGAATEQYF